Detailed here is one TCR beta chain. These data come from a study of T cell responses to AZD1222 COVID-19 vaccine. The assay was immunoSEQ multiplex PCR, and TCRdb's table has in-frame clones only and misses some. The table records approximately 160,000 clones, about 85% of them present only once. The clonotype originates from an adult in good health. Sequencing used peripheral blood, obtained on day 0 of AZD1222 vaccination.

In DNA, the CDR3 is TGTGCCAGCAGTCTCCAAACCGGGGCCAACGTCCTGACTTTC. Its protein is CASSLQTGANVLTF. The chain uses TRBV6-5 and TRBJ2-6; D is unresolved. CDR1 is MNHEY and CDR2 is SVGAGI in the germline V gene. The V and J ends lost 5 bases and 4 bases respectively, with 9 bases between them. This CDR3 has 14 residues.